The 23 T cell receptor beta chains below all came from one sample that was sequenced in a study of monozygotic twins with cystic fibrosis. TCRdb's table, derived via immunoSEQ multiplex PCR, lists solely in-frame clones and lacks some. The table lists some 15,000 clones, around 83% of them singletons, with around 1% in the top ten. The sequenced sample consisted of blood. The receptors here all came from a boy aged 5-17 years with cystic fibrosis.

A single count supports this clone. The chain has TRBV6-1 and TRBJ2-3, with 9 bases aligning to TRBD1. V shed 1 base and J 3 bases; nucleotides not matched to a gene: 2. The CDR3 spans 15 residues. Germline CDR1 MNHNS, CDR2 SASEGT. CDR3 protein: CASSEGGTGTDTQYF. CDR3 coding DNA: TGTGCCAGCAGTGAAGGGGGGACAGGGACAGATACGCAGTATTTT.

CDR3 in DNA: TGTGCCAGCAGCTCCGCCCGCCGGAGAGCTAACTATGGCTACACCTTC. It translates to CASSSARRRANYGYTF. V is TRBV11-2 and J is TRBJ1-2; D uncertain. CDR1 and CDR2 from the germline V gene are SGHAT and FQNNGV. V was pared by 4 bases and J by 0 bases, with 15 bases between. The CDR3 loop spans 16 amino acids.

This rearrangement joins TRBV5-1 to TRBJ2-3, with 9 nucleotides matching TRBD1. Germline V gene lookup returns CDR1 SGHRS and CDR2 YFSETQ. V shed 2 bases, J shed 6 bases, and the junction held 7 bases outside the gene matches. This CDR3 has 15 amino acids. Here the CDR3 reads CASSLQGAVADTQYF. The DNA of the CDR3 is TGCGCCAGCAGCTTACAGGGGGCGGTTGCGGATACGCAGTATTTT.

The chain carries TRBV27 and TRBJ2-3, with 10 nucleotides matching TRBD2. V lost 3 bases to trimming and J lost 5 bases; unmatched junction nucleotides: 8. This CDR3 spans 16 amino acids. Germline CDR1 reads MNHEY; CDR2 reads SMNVEV (reference sequence). CDR3 residues: CASSFRVAGGGDTQYF. The CDR3 region has the DNA TGTGCCAGCAGTTTCAGGGTAGCGGGAGGAGGAGATACGCAGTATTTT.

This chain joins TRBV28 and TRBJ2-7; no reliable D call. CDR3 length: 11 amino acids. From germline, CDR1 is MDHEN and CDR2 SYDVKM. V lost 8 bases and J lost 9, with 14 bases in between. Here the CDR3 DNA reads TGTGCCAGCGGTCCAACTGTAAGGCAGTACTTC. Translated, it gives CASGPTVRQYF.

This rearrangement joins TRBV27 to TRBJ1-5; possibly TRBD1 for D (6 bases). Germline V gives CDR1 MNHEY, CDR2 SMNVEV (reference sequence). Trimming removed 4 bases at V and 9 bases at J, with 13 bases between. The CDR3 has 13 amino acids. In nucleotides, the CDR3 is TGTGCCAGCAGTTGGGGGGCCAGGGGGCCCCAGCATTTT. Translated, it gives CASSWGARGPQHF.

This chain uses TRBV27 with TRBJ1-1, with D maybe TRBD1 (5 bases). Per germline, CDR1 MNHEY and CDR2 SMNVEV (reference sequence). CDR3 length: 14 amino acids. Trimming took off 6 bases at V and 4 bases at J, with 15 bases between the two ends. CDR3: CASSPRWGGTEAFF. The CDR3 nucleotides are TGTGCCAGCAGCCCCCGCTGGGGGGGCACTGAAGCTTTCTTT.

This rearrangement joins TRBV30 to TRBJ1-2; tentative D call: TRBD1 (5 bases). This CDR3 is 13 amino acids long. The V end was cut by 4 bases, the J end by 8 bases, with 17 bases between. The germline V gene has CDR1 GTSNPN and CDR2 SVGIG (reference sequence). The CDR3 is CAWTQIGTSGYTF. Here the CDR3 DNA reads TGTGCCTGGACTCAAATAGGGACTTCAGGCTACACCTTC.

V gene TRBV7-9 combines with J gene TRBJ2-1; 11 bases line up with TRBD2. CDR1 is SEHNR and CDR2 is FQNEAQ in the germline V gene (reference sequence). V gave up 5 bases and J gave up 4 bases; unmatched junction bases: 7. The CDR3 sequence is 16 residues long. The CDR3 reads CASSGSTSGVYNEQFF. In DNA form, the CDR3 reads TGTGCCAGCAGCGGGTCGACTAGCGGGGTTTACAATGAGCAGTTCTTC.

The chain has TRBV7-8 and TRBJ1-2; D is unresolved. CDR3 length: 11 amino acids. Germline V lookup: CDR1 SGHVS, CDR2 FQNEAQ. The V end was cut by 4 bases, the J end by 5 bases, with 5 bases between. The CDR3 region is CASSSSYGYTF. CDR3 sequence (DNA): TGTGCCAGCAGCTCCTCTTATGGCTACACCTTC. The full variable domain, rest sourced from reference TRBV7-8 and TRBJ1-2, is GAGVSQSPRYKVAKRGQDVALRCDPISGHVSLFWYQQALGQGPEFLTYFQNEAQLDKSGLPSDRFFAERPEGSVSTLKIQRTQQEDSAVYLCASSSSYGYTFGSGTRLTVV.

The chain links TRBV10-3 to TRBJ1-1, with D possibly TRBD1 on 5 matching bases. V dropped 10 bases and J dropped 0 bases, with 18 bases sitting between them. This CDR3 is built from 15 residues. CDR1 and CDR2 from the germline V gene are ENHRY and SYGVKD. CDR3 sequence: CASRQKGGMNTEAFF. As DNA, the CDR3 is TGTGCCAGCAGACAGAAGGGCGGGATGAACACTGAAGCTTTCTTT.

This clone is a singleton in its sample. V is TRBV4-1 and J is TRBJ2-1, with D uncertain. Germline-derived CDR1 and CDR2 are MGHRA and YSYEKL. V was clipped by 0 bases and J by 4 bases, with 10 bases between them. The CDR3 contains 15 residues. In DNA form, the CDR3 reads TGCGCCAGCAGCCAAGATCCCTCGGATTACAATGAGCAGTTCTTC. Its protein is CASSQDPSDYNEQFF.

The chain uses TRBV28 and TRBJ1-2; unclear D gene. CDR1 and CDR2 (germline): MDHEN, SYDVKM. The CDR3 runs to 12 residues. Trimming pared 7 bases from V and 7 bases from J, leaving 13 bases between. The DNA for the CDR3 is TGTGCCAGCATCCCCCGGTGGGTTGGCTACACCTTC. It encodes CASIPRWVGYTF.

This chain links TRBV19 with TRBJ2-7; D gene ambiguous. The CDR3 has 13 residues. Trimming removed 4 bases at V and 0 bases at J, with 7 bases between. Germline V lookup: CDR1 LNHDA, CDR2 SQIVND (reference sequence). DNA for the CDR3: TGTGCCAGTAGTAGGGTGGCCTCCTACGAGCAGTACTTC. Protein sequence: CASSRVASYEQYF.

This clone has a handful of counts. The chain employs TRBV5-1 and TRBJ1-2; 11 bases are shared with TRBD1. Germline CDR1 SGHRS, CDR2 YFSETQ. J lost 7 bases, V lost 2 bases, and 13 bases had no gene match. This CDR3 is built from 17 residues. Written as DNA, the CDR3 is TGCGCCAGCAGCTTCTCCACCACCGGACAGGGGGCCGGTGGCTACACCTTC. Its protein product is CASSFSTTGQGAGGYTF.

The V gene is TRBV27, the J gene TRBJ2-7, with 8 positions matching TRBD1. This CDR3 is 14 amino acids long. Germline loops: CDR1 MNHEY, CDR2 SMNVEV (reference sequence). V lost 3 bases, J lost 6 bases, and 7 bases stayed unmatched. CDR3 sequence reads: CASSFLGQAAEQYF. As DNA, the CDR3 is TGTGCCAGCAGTTTTTTGGGACAGGCTGCCGAGCAGTACTTC.

The chain has TRBV5-1 and TRBJ2-7; possible D gene TRBD1, 6 bases. Germline V gene sequence: CDR1 SGHRS, CDR2 YFSETQ. The germline V and J ends were trimmed by 4 bases and 3 bases, with 17 bases remaining between them. CDR3 length equals 15 residues. CDR3 sequence: CASSPLGHLHYEQYF. Written as DNA, the CDR3 is TGCGCCAGCAGCCCCTTGGGACACCTACACTACGAGCAGTACTTC.

This chain joins TRBV7-6 and TRBJ2-2, with D unclear. From germline, CDR1 is SGHVS and CDR2 FNYEAQ. The CDR3 totals 16 residues. With 7 bases removed from V and 6 bases from J, the gap between germline ends came to 21 bases. DNA for the CDR3: TGTGCCAGCACCCGACGGAGAGATCAGGAACCCGGGGAGCTGTTTTTT. This sequence encodes CASTRRRDQEPGELFF.

This chain links TRBV19 with TRBJ2-7; D is ambiguous. The germline gives CDR1 LNHDA, CDR2 SQIVND (reference sequence). V dropped 4 bases and J dropped 2 bases, with 9 bases sitting between them. The CDR3 loop spans 13 amino acids. CDR3 sequence (DNA): TGTGCCAGTAGTAACGTCCCCCCCTACGAGCAGTACTTC. Protein product: CASSNVPPYEQYF.

V usage is TRBV11-2 and J usage is TRBJ2-7; D gene ambiguous. The CDR3 is made up of 13 amino acids. Trimming took 0 bases from V and 4 from J, leaving 7 bases between them. In germline, CDR1 is SGHAT, CDR2 FQNNGV. CDR3 residues: CASSLDLGYEQYF. The DNA of the CDR3 is TGTGCCAGCAGCTTAGATTTGGGTTACGAGCAGTACTTC.

This clone has only a few counts. The gene calls are TRBV27 and TRBJ2-7; TRBD2 matches 8 bases. V lost 6 bases to trimming and J lost 5 bases; unmatched junction nucleotides: 12. Germline values: CDR1 MNHEY, CDR2 SMNVEV (reference sequence). The CDR3 consists of 15 residues. The CDR3 spells CASSPFSGSLNEQYF. As DNA, the CDR3 is TGTGCCAGCAGCCCATTCAGCGGGAGTTTGAACGAGCAGTACTTC.

V is TRBV6-6 and J is TRBJ1-5, with a possible D match to TRBD1 (6 bases). Between the trimmed V and J ends, which lost 6 bases and 0 bases, there was a span of 15 bases. The CDR3 runs to 16 residues. Germline assignment: CDR1 MNHNY and CDR2 SVGAGI (reference sequence). The CDR3 loop reads CASRTHRANSNQPQHF. CDR3 coding DNA: TGTGCCAGCAGAACCCACAGGGCGAATAGCAATCAGCCCCAGCATTTT.

V and J are TRBV6-1 and TRBJ2-5; possible D gene TRBD1, 6 bases. Trimming took 6 bases from V and 5 from J, leaving 16 bases between them. Germline V CDR1 and CDR2: MNHNS, SASEGT. The CDR3 length is 14 residues. The DNA for the CDR3 is TGTGCCAGCAGCGGCCCCAGGGGCGGCGAGACCCAGTACTTC. Residues: CASSGPRGGETQYF.